These 12 T cell receptor beta chains originate from one sample sequenced in a study of graft-versus-host responses after intestinal transplantation. Generated by immunoSEQ multiplex PCR, the TCRdb table keeps only in-frame clones and is missing some. The data hold some 8,700 clones, with 93% observed a single time. The sample was PBMCs, taken 11 days after intestinal transplantation. Source of these receptors: a human patient who received an intestinal transplant, so some T cells may come from the graft donor.

The chain couples TRBV5-1 to TRBJ2-3, with 10 positions matching TRBD2. The CDR3 extends over 15 amino acids. The junction had 7 bases not matched to a gene; V was cut back by 4 bases and J by 5 bases. The V gene's germline CDR1 is SGHRS and CDR2 YFSETQ. The CDR3 loop is CASSPSGGAVDTQYF. The CDR3 nucleotides read TGCGCCAGCAGCCCCAGCGGGGGGGCCGTAGATACGCAGTATTTT.

The genes are TRBV7-2 and TRBJ2-1; TRBD2 agrees at 9 bases. The ends lost 0 bases at V and 7 bases at J; junction bases unmatched: 10. This CDR3 has 17 residues. Germline V CDR1 and CDR2: SGHTA, FQGNSA. CDR3 amino acids: CASSLAVGRGGINEQFF. The DNA for the CDR3 is TGTGCCAGCAGCTTAGCGGTCGGGCGGGGGGGCATTAATGAGCAGTTCTTC. Filled out from reference TRBV7-2 and TRBJ2-1, the complete variable domain reads GAGVSQSPSNKVTEKGKDVELRCDPISGHTALYWYRQSLGQGLEFLIYFQGNSAPDKSGLPSDRFSAERTGGSVSTLTIQRTQQEDSAVYLCASSLAVGRGGINEQFFGPGTRLTVL.

The chain has TRBV6-1 and TRBJ1-2; the D is unclear. The length of the CDR3 is 16 residues. V was trimmed by 0 bases and J by 5 bases, leaving 16 bases between them. Looked up from germline, CDR1 is MNHNS and CDR2 is SASEGT. The CDR3 region is CASSEAEGGGWYGYTF. The CDR3 DNA reads TGTGCCAGCAGTGAAGCTGAGGGAGGAGGATGGTATGGCTACACCTTC.

This chain joins TRBV5-4 and TRBJ1-2; D may be TRBD1 (6 bases). Germline-derived CDR1 and CDR2 are SGHNT and YYREEE (reference sequence). V was shortened by 4 bases and J by 0 bases, with 13 bases between the two germline ends. The CDR3 covers 15 residues. The CDR3 sequence is CASSPPTGTNYGYTF. The CDR3 DNA follows: TGTGCCAGCAGCCCGCCGACAGGCACTAACTATGGCTACACCTTC.

This clone appeared a single time. The chain uses TRBV11-3 and TRBJ2-5, with D perhaps matching TRBD2 (6 bases). Trimming left V 0 bases short and J 5 bases short, with 19 bases between. Germline assignment: CDR1 SGHNT and CDR2 YENEEA. CDR3 size: 17 residues. The CDR3 DNA follows: TGTGCCAGCAGCTTAGAGGATCGCAGGACTAAGAGGGAGACCCAGTACTTC. It is translated as CASSLEDRRTKRETQYF.

V gene TRBV15 combines with J gene TRBJ2-2; TRBD2 matches at 7 bases. The germline CDR1 and CDR2 sequences are LNHNV and YYDKDF (reference sequence). The CDR3 extends over 19 amino acids. The J segment lost 4 bases and the V segment lost 3 bases, leaving 17 bases of the junction unmatched. CDR3 region: CATSRGGKVSDIPTGELFF. As DNA, the CDR3 is TGTGCCACCAGCAGGGGGGGGAAAGTCAGTGACATTCCCACCGGGGAGCTGTTTTTT. The full variable domain, completed using reference TRBV15 and TRBJ2-2, is DAMVIQNPRYQVTQFGKPVTLSCSQTLNHNVMYWYQQKSSQAPKLLFHYYDKDFNNEADTPDNFQSRRPNTSFCFLDIRSPGLGDTAMYLCATSRGGKVSDIPTGELFFGEGSRLTVL.

Comment on this clone: The junction departs from the called germline gene at one end, perhaps through a read error. The J gene is TRBJ2-1, the V gene TRBV29-1; 7 bases align to TRBD1. The CDR3 is 14 amino acids. The germline gives CDR1 SQVTM, CDR2 ANQGSEA. The CDR3 coding sequence is TGCAGCGCTGAAAAGGGGGCCCCCTACAATGAGCAGTTCTTC. Its translation: CSAEKGAPYNEQFF.

The chain uses TRBV6-5 and TRBJ2-2, with 12 bases aligning to TRBD2. CDR3 size: 15 residues. CDR1 MNHEY and CDR2 SVGAGI come from the germline V gene. J lost 3 bases, V lost 6 bases, and 2 bases had no gene match. The CDR3 region is CASRGLAGHTGELFF. The CDR3 DNA follows: TGTGCCAGCAGGGGACTAGCGGGCCACACCGGGGAGCTGTTTTTT.

The chain combines TRBV15 with TRBJ1-1, with 7 bases fitting TRBD1. Trimming removed 2 bases from V and 10 bases from J; junction bases left unmatched: 7. The CDR3 is 13 residues long. Germline V gene lookup returns CDR1 LNHNV and CDR2 YYDKDF (reference sequence). The CDR3 bases are TGTGCCACCAGCAGACCAGGGTCAGGGGGAGCTTTCTTT. Protein sequence: CATSRPGSGGAFF.

The genes are TRBV28 and TRBJ1-1, with D possibly TRBD1 on 5 matching bases. CDR1 is MDHEN, CDR2 SYDVKM, per germline. This CDR3 spans 13 amino acids. V dropped 6 bases and J dropped 0 bases, with 8 bases sitting between them. The CDR3 spells CASRDTMNTEAFF. For the CDR3, the DNA is TGTGCCAGCAGGGACACCATGAACACTGAAGCTTTCTTT.

CDR3 amino acids: CASSGDGHRGTEAFF. The CDR3 DNA sequence: TGTGCCAGCAGTGGGGATGGTCATCGGGGCACTGAAGCTTTCTTT. V gene TRBV6-5 combines with J gene TRBJ1-1; D call uncertain. Trimming pared 5 bases from V and 4 bases from J, leaving 17 bases between. CDR1 MNHEY and CDR2 SVGAGI come from the germline V gene. This CDR3 has 15 residues.

J is TRBJ2-7 and V is TRBV9, with 13 bases identical to TRBD2. Losses at the gene ends were 4 bases for V and 3 bases for J; bases not matched to a gene: 4. Germline V lookup: CDR1 SGDLS, CDR2 YYNGEE. The CDR3 spans 15 residues. The CDR3 region has the DNA TGTGCCAGCAGCCCGGGACTAGCGGGGCACTACGAGCAGTACTTC. Its translation: CASSPGLAGHYEQYF.